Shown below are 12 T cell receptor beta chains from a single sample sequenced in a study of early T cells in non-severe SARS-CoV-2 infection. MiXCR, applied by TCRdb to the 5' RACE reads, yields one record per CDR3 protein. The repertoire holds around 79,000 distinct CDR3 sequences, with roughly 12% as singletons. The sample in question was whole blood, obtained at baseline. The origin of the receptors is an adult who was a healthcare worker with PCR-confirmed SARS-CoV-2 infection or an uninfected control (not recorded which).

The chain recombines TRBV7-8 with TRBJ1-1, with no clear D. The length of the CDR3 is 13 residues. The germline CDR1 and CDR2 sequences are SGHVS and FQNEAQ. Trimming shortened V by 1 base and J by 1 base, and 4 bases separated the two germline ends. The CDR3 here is CASSLGWNTEAFF. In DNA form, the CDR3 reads TGTGCCAGCAGCTTAGGATGGAACACTGAAGCTTTCTTT.

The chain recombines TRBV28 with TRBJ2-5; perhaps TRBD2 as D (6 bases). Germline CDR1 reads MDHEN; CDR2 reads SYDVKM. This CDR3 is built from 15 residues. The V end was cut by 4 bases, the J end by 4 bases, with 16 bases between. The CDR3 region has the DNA TGTGCCAGCAGTTCCCTGGTAATGGGAGGAGAGACCCAGTACTTC. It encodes CASSSLVMGGETQYF.

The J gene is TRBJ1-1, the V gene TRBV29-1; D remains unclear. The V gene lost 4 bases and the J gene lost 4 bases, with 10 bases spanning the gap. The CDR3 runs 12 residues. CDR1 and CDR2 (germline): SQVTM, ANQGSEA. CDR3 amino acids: CSVGLALTEAFF. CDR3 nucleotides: TGCAGCGTTGGGCTGGCCCTCACTGAAGCTTTCTTT.

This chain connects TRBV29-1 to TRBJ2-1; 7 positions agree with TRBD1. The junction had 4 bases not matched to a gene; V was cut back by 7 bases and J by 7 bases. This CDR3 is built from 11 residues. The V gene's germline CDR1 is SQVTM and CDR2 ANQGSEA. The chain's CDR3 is CSARQGNEQFF. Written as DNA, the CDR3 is TGCAGCGCACGACAGGGAAATGAGCAGTTCTTC.

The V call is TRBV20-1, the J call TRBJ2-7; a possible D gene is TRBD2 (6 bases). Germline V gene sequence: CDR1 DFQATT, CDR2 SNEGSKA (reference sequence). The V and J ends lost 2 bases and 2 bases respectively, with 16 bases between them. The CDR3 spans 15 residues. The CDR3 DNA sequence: TGCAGTGCTAGACCGCCGGGACTCCCAACCTACGAGCAGTACTTC. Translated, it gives CSARPPGLPTYEQYF.

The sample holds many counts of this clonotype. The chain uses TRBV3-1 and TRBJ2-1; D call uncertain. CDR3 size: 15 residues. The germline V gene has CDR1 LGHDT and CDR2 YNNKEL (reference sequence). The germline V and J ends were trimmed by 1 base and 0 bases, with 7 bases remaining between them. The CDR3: CASSQGRFSYNEQFF. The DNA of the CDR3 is TGTGCCAGCAGCCAAGGCAGGTTCTCCTACAATGAGCAGTTCTTC.

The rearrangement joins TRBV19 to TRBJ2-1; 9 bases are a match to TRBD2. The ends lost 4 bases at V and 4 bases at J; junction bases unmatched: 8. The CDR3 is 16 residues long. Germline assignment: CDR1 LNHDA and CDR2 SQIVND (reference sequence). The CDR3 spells CASSTERGAHYNEQFF. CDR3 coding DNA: TGTGCCAGTAGTACCGAGCGGGGGGCTCATTACAATGAGCAGTTCTTC.

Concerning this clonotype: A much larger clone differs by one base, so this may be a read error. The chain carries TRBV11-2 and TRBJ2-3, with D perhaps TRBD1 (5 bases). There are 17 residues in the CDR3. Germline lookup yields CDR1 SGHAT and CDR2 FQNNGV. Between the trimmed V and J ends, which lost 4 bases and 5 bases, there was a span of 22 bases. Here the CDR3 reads CASSSVGEQVPQDTQYF. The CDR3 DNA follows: TGTGCCAGCAGCTCCGTTGGCGAACAGGTCCCCCAAGATACGCAGTATTTT.

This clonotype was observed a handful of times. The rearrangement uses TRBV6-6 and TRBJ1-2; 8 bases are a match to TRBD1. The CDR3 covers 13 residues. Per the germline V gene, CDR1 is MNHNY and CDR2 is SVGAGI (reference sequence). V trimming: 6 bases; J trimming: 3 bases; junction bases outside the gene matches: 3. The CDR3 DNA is TGTGCCAGCAGCCCGACAGGGGACTATGGCTACACCTTC. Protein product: CASSPTGDYGYTF.

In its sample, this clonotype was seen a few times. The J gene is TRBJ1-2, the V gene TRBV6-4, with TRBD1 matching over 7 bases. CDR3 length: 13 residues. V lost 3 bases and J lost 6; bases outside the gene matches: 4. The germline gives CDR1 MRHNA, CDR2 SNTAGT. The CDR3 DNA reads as TGTGCCAGCAGTGAGGGGGACAGCCATGGCTACACCTTC. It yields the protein CASSEGDSHGYTF.

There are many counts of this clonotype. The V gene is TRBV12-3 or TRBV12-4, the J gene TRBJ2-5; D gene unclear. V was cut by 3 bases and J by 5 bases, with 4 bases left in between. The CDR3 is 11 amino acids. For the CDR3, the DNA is TGTGCCAGCAGTTTGGCGGAGACCCAGTACTTC. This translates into CASSLAETQYF.

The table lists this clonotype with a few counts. The CDR3, as DNA: TGTGCCAGCAGCCACCACGGGGGTCAAGAGACCCAGTACTTC. It yields the protein CASSHHGGQETQYF. J is TRBJ2-5 and V is TRBV3-1; weak D call: TRBD2 (6 bases). V gave up 3 bases and J gave up 2 bases, with 10 bases separating them. The CDR3 runs 14 residues. Germline lookup yields CDR1 LGHDT and CDR2 YNNKEL (reference sequence).